This T cell receptor beta chain stems from a study of radiotherapy plus CTLA-4 blockade in lung cancer. Sequencing was performed with immunoSEQ multiplex PCR; in TCRdb, only in-frame clones are kept and a portion is missing. The sample shows tens of thousands of clones, 60% to 80% of them seen only once. General observations from the study: Early clone dynamics of blood T cells, plus interferon-beta, reportedly predicted response best.

This CDR3 is built from 16 residues. This clone has only a few counts. As yet, its antigen is unknown. CTLA-4 blockade with ipilimumab, together with focal radiation, was given to patients with chemo-refractory metastatic non-small-cell lung cancer. The chain recombines TRBV21-1 with TRBJ2-2; the table's D call, TRBD1, has no DNA check behind it. TRBV21-1 is a listed pseudogene. The TCR comes from a human donor with non-small cell lung cancer whose response to radiotherapy plus ipilimumab could not be evaluated. Sample: peripheral blood, taken from a patient treated with radiotherapy plus ipilimumab. The CDR3 loop is CASSKGANRNTGELFF. Written as DNA, the CDR3 is TGTGCCAGCAGCAAGGGGGCTAACAGGAACACCGGGGAGCTGTTTTTT.